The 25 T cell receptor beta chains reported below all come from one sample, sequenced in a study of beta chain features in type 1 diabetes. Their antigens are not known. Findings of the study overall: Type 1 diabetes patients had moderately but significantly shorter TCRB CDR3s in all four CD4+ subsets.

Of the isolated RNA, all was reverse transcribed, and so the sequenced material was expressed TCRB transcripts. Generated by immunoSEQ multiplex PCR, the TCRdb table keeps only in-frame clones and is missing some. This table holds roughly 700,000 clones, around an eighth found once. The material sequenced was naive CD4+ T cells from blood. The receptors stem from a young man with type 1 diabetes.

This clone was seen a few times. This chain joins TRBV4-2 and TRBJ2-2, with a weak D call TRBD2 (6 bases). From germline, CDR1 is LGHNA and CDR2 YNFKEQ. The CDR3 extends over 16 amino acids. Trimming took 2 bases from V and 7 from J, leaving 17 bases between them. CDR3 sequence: CASSQSTLGAGGELFF. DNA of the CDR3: TGTGCCAGCAGCCAATCTACTTTAGGAGCGGGCGGGGAGCTGTTTTTT.

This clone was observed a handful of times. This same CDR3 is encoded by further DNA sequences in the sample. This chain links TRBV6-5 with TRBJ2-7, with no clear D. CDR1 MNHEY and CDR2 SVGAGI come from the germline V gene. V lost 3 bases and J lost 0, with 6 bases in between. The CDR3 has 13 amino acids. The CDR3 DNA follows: TGTGCCAGCAGTTATTCTCACTCCTACGAGCAGTACTTC. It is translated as CASSYSHSYEQYF.

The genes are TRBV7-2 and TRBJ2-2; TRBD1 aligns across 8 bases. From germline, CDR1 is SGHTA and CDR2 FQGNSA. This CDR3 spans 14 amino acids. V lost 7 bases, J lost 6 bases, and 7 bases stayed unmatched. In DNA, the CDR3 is TGTGCCAGCATGGACAGGGCTTTTGCCGGGGAGCTGTTTTTT. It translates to CASMDRAFAGELFF.

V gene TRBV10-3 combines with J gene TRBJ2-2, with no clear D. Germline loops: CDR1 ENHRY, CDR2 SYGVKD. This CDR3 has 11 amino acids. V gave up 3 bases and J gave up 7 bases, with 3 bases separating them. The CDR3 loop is CAISEGGELFF. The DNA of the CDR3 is TGTGCCATCAGTGAAGGCGGGGAGCTGTTTTTT.

CDR3 protein: CAWSEHQGLETEAFF. CDR3 DNA: TGTGCCTGGAGTGAACACCAGGGACTGGAAACTGAAGCTTTCTTT. The rearrangement uses TRBV30 and TRBJ1-1; D might be TRBD1 (5 bases). The CDR3 sequence is 15 residues long. Germline V gives CDR1 GTSNPN, CDR2 SVGIG (reference sequence). The V and J ends lost 1 base and 5 bases respectively, with 17 bases between them.

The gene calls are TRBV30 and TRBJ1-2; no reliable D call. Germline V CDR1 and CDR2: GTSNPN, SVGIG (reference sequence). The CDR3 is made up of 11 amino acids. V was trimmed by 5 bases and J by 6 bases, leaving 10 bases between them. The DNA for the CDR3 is TGTGCCTGGGCCCCTAGCCATGGCTACACCTTC. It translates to CAWAPSHGYTF. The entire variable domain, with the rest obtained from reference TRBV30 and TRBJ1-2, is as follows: SQTIHQWPATLVQPVGSPLSLECTVEGTSNPNLYWYRQAAGRGLQLLFYSVGIGQISSEVPQNLSASRPQDRQFILSSKKLLLSDSGFYLCAWAPSHGYTFGSGTRLTVV.

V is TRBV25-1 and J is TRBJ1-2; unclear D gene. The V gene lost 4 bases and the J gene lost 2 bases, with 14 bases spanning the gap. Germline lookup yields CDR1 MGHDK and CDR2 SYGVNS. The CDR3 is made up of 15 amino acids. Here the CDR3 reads CASSGPRAENYGYTF. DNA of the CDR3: TGTGCCAGCAGTGGACCCCGGGCAGAGAACTATGGCTACACCTTC.

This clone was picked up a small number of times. CDR3 region: CASSQANQGNNSPLHF. The CDR3 DNA reads TGCGCCAGCAGCCAAGCTAACCAGGGGAATAATTCACCCCTCCACTTT. The chain links TRBV4-1 to TRBJ1-6; D possibly corresponds to TRBD1 (6 bases). Trimming took 1 base from V and 5 from J, leaving 12 bases between them. The CDR3 is made up of 16 amino acids. The germline CDR1 and CDR2 sequences are MGHRA and YSYEKL.

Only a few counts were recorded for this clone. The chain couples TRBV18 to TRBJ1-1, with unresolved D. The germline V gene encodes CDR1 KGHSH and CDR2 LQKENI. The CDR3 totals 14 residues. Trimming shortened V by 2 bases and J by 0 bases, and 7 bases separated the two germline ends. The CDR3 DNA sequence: TGTGCCAGCTCACCAGGAGGATTGAACACTGAAGCTTTCTTT. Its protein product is CASSPGGLNTEAFF.

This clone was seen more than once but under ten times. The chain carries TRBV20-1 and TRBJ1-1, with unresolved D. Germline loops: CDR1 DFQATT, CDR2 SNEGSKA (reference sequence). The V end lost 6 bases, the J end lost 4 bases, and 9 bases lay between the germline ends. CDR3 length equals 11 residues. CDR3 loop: CSAFTGTEAFF. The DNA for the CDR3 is TGCAGTGCCTTCACGGGCACTGAAGCTTTCTTT.

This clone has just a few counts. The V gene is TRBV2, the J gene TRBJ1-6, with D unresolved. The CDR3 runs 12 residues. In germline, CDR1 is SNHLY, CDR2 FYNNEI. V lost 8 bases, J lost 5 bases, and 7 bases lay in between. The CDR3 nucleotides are TGTGCCAGCTGTTTCAATAATTCACCCCTCCACTTT. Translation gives CASCFNNSPLHF. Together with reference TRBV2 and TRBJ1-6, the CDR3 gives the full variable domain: EPEVTQTPSHQVTQMGQEVILRCVPISNHLYFYWYRQILGQKVEFLVSFYNNEISEKSEIFDDQFSVERPDGSNFTLKIRSTKLEDSAMYFCASCFNNSPLHFGNGTRLTVT.

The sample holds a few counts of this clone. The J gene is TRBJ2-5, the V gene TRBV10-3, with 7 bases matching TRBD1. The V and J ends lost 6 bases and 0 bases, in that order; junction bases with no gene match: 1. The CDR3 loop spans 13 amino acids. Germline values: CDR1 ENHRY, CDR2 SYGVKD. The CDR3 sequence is CAIRDRNQETQYF. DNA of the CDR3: TGTGCCATCAGGGACAGGAACCAAGAGACCCAGTACTTC.

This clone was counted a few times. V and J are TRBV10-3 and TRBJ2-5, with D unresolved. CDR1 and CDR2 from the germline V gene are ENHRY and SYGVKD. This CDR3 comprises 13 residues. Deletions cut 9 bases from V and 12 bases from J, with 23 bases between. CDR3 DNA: TGTGCCATACGAAACCAATCCTCGGGCACCGAGTACTTC. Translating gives CAIRNQSSGTEYF.

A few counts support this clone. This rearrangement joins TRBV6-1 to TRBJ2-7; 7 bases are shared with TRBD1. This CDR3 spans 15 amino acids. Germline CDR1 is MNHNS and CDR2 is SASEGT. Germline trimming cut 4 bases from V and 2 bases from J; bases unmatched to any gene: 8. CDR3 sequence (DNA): TGTGCCAGCAGTGCCACAGGGGTCGTGACCTACGAGCAGTACTTC. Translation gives CASSATGVVTYEQYF.

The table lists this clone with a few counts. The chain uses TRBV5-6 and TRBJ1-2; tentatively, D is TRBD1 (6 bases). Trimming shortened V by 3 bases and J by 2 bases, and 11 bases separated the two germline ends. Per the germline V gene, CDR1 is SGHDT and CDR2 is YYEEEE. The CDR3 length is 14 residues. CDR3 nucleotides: TGTGCCAGCAGCTCCTCTACAGGGAACTATGGCTACACCTTC. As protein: CASSSSTGNYGYTF. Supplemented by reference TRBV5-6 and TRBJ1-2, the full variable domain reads DAGVTQSPTHLIKTRGQQVTLRCSPKSGHDTVSWYQQALGQGPQFIFQYYEEEERQRGNFPDRFSGHQFPNYSSELNVNALLLGDSALYLCASSSSTGNYGYTFGSGTRLTVV.

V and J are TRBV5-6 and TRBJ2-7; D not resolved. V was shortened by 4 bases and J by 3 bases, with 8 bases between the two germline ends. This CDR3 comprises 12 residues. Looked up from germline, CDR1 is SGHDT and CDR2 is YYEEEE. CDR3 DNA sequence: TGTGCCAGCAGCGGGATGAACTACGAGCAGTACTTC. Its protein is CASSGMNYEQYF. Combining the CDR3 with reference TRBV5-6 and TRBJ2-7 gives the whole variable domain DAGVTQSPTHLIKTRGQQVTLRCSPKSGHDTVSWYQQALGQGPQFIFQYYEEEERQRGNFPDRFSGHQFPNYSSELNVNALLLGDSALYLCASSGMNYEQYFGPGTRLTVT.

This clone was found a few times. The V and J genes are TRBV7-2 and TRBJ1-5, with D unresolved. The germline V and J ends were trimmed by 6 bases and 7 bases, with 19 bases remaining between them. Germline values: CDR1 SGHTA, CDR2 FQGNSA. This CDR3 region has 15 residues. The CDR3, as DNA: TGTGCCAGCAGACCGTTCTCGGGGATAGGACAGCCCCAGCATTTT. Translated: CASRPFSGIGQPQHF.

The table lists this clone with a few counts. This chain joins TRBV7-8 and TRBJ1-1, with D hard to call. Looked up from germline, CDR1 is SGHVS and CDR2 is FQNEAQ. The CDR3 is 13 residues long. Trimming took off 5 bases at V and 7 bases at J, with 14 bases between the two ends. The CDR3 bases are TGTGCCAGCAGCACTAGGACCAGCTATGAAGCTTTCTTT. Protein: CASSTRTSYEAFF.

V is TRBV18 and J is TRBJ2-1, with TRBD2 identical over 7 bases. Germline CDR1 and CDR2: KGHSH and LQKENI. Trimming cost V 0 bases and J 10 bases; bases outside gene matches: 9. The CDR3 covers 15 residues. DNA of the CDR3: TGTGCCAGCTCACCACCGAGCGGGGCTGGGTGGGAGCAGTTCTTC. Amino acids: CASSPPSGAGWEQFF.

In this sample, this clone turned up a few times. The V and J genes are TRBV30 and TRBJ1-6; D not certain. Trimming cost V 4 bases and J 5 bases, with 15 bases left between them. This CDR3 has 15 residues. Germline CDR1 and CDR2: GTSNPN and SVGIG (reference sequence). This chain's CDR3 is CAWNAPGSHNSPLHF. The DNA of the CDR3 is TGTGCCTGGAATGCCCCCGGGAGCCATAATTCACCCCTCCACTTT. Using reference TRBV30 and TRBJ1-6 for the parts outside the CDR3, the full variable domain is SQTIHQWPATLVQPVGSPLSLECTVEGTSNPNLYWYRQAAGRGLQLLFYSVGIGQISSEVPQNLSASRPQDRQFILSSKKLLLSDSGFYLCAWNAPGSHNSPLHFGNGTRLTVT.

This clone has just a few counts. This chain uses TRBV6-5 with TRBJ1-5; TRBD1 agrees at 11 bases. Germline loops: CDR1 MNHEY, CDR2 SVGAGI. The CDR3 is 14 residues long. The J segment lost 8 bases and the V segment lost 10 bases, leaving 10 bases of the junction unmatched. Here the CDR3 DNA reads TGTGCCACCGCGGACAGGGGGCTTAAGGAGCCCCAGCATTTT. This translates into CATADRGLKEPQHF.

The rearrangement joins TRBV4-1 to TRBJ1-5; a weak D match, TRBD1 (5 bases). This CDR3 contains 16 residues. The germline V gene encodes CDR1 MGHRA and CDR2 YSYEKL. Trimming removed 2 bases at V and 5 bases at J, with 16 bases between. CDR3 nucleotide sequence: TGCGCCAGCAGCCAACCGGTCCTAGGGGCCCATCAGCCCCAGCATTTT. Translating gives CASSQPVLGAHQPQHF.

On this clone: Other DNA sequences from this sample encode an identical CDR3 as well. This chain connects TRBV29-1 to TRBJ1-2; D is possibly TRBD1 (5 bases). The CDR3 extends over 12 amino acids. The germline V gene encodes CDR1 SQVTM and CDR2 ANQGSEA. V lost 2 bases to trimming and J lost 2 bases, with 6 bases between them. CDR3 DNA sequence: TGCAGCGTTGAAACAGGCAACTATGGCTACACCTTC. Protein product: CSVETGNYGYTF.

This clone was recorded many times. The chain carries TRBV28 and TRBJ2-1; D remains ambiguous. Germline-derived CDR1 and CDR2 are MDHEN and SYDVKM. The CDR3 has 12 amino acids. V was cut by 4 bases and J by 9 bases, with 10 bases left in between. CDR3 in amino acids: CASSSDPGEQFF. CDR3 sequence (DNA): TGTGCCAGCAGTTCGGACCCCGGTGAGCAGTTCTTC.

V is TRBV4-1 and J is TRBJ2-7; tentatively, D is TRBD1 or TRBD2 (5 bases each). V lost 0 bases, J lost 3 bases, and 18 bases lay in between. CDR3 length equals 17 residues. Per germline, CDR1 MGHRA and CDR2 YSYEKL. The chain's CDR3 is CASSQDKITGTDYEQYF. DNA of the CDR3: TGCGCCAGCAGCCAAGATAAGATAACCGGGACGGACTACGAGCAGTACTTC.